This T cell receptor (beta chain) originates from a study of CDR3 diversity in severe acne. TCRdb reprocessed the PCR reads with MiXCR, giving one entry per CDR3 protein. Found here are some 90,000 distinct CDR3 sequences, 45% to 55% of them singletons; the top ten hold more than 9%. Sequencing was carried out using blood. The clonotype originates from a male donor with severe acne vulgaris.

The CDR3 DNA is TGCAGCGTGGGGGGGGGACTAGCGGGAGGGCTTATGAATGAGCAGTTCTTC. This gives the protein CSVGGGLAGGLMNEQFF. This chain connects TRBV29-1 to TRBJ2-1; 16 bases are a match to TRBD2. The CDR3 consists of 17 residues. The J segment lost 7 bases and the V segment lost 6 bases, leaving 12 bases of the junction unmatched. Looked up from germline, CDR1 is SQVTM and CDR2 is ANQGSEA.